This T cell receptor (beta chain) stems from a study of molecular identifiers for immune sequencing clone quantification. Overall study: In the replicates, RNA derived from roughly 20,000 or 100,000 naive CD8 cells was divided into five parts, and four were sequenced.

Sorting was used to obtain naive CD8 T cells (CD8+CD4-CCR7+CD45RA+). Via MiXCR, TCRdb re-called the PCR reads, giving one row per CDR3 protein. The table lists about 320,000 distinct CDR3 sequences, 20% to 25% of them singletons, with approximately 0.8% in the top ten. The CDR3 extends over 17 amino acids. CDR1 and CDR2 (germline): SGHAT, FQNNGV. V was cut by 0 bases and J by 3 bases, with 15 bases left in between. V usage is TRBV11-2 and J usage is TRBJ2-1; D uncertain. The specimen was naive CD8+ T cells from blood, with Jurkat cell RNA spiked in. Described subset: FACS-sorted CD8+CD4-CCR7+CD45RA+ naive T cells. The receptor's source is a human donor in good health. Some libraries in this study had Jurkat cell RNA spiked in. CDR3 DNA: TGTGCCAGCAGCTTAGACGGGCCCGAGCATAGCTACAATGAGCAGTTCTTC. This translates into CASSLDGPEHSYNEQFF.